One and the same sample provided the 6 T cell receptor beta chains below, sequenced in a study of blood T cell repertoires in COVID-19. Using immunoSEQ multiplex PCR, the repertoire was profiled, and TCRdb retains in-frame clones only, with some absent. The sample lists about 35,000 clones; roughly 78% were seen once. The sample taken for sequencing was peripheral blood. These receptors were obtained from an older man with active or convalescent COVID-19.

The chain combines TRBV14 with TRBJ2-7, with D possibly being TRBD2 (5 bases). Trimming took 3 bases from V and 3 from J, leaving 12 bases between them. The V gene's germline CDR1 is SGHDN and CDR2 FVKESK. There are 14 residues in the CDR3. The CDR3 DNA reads TGTGCCAGCAGCCAGGATATGCGGGTCTACGAGCAGTACTTC. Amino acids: CASSQDMRVYEQYF.

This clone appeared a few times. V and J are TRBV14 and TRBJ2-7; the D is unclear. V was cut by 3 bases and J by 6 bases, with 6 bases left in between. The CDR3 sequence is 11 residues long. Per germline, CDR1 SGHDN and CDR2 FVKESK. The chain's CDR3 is CASSQASEQYF. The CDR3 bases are TGTGCCAGCAGCCAGGCCTCCGAGCAGTACTTC.

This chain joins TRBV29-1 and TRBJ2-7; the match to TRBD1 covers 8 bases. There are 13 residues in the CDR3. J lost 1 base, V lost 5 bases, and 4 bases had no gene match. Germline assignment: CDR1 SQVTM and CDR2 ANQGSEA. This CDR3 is CSVQGAGSYEQYF. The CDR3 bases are TGCAGCGTTCAGGGGGCAGGGTCCTACGAGCAGTACTTC.

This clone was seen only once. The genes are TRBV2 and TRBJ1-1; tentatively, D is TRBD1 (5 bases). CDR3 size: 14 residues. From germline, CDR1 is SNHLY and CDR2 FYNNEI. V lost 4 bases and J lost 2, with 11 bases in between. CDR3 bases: TGTGCCAGCAGTGTGCGCGGGGGAAACACTGAAGCTTTCTTT. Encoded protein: CASSVRGGNTEAFF.

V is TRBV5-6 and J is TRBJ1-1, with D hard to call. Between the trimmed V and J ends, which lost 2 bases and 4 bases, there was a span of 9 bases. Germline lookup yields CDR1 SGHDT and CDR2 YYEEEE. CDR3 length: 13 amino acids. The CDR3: CASSLREGTEAFF. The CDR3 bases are TGTGCCAGCAGCTTAAGGGAGGGCACTGAAGCTTTCTTT.

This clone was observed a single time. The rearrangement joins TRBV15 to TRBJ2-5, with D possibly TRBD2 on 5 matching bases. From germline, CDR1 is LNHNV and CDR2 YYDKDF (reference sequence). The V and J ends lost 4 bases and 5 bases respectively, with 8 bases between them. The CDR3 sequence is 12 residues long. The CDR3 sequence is CATSTRGETQYF. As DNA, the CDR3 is TGTGCCACCAGCACCAGAGGGGAGACCCAGTACTTC.